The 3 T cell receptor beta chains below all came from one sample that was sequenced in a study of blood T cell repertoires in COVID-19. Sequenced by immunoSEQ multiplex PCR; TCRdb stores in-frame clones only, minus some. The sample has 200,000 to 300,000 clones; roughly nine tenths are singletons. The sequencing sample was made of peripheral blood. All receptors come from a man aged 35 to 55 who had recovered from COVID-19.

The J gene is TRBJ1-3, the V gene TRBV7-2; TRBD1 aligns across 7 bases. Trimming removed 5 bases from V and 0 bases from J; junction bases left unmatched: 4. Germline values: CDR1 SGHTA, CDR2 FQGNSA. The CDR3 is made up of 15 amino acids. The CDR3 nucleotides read TGTGCCAGCAGCCCAGGGGGGTCCTCTGGAAACACCATATATTTT. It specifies CASSPGGSSGNTIYF. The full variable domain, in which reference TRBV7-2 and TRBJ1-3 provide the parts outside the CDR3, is GAGVSQSPSNKVTEKGKDVELRCDPISGHTALYWYRQSLGQGLEFLIYFQGNSAPDKSGLPSDRFSAERTGGSVSTLTIQRTQQEDSAVYLCASSPGGSSGNTIYFGEGSWLTVV.

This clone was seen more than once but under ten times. In DNA, the CDR3 is TGTGCCAGCAGCTTACGACCTAGCGGGGGACCACGAGATACGCAGTATTTT. Translating gives CASSLRPSGGPRDTQYF. The chain combines TRBV7-3 with TRBJ2-3, with 10 bases lining up with TRBD2. Germline V gene sequence: CDR1 SGHTA, CDR2 FQGTGA. Trimming removed 2 bases from V and 5 bases from J; junction bases left unmatched: 10. The length of the CDR3 is 17 residues.

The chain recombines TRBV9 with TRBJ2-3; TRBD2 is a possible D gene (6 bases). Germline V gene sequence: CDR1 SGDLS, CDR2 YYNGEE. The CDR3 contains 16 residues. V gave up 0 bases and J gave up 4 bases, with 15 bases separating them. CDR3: CASSVGLVRAADTQYF. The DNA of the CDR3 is TGTGCCAGCAGCGTAGGACTAGTCAGGGCAGCAGATACGCAGTATTTT.